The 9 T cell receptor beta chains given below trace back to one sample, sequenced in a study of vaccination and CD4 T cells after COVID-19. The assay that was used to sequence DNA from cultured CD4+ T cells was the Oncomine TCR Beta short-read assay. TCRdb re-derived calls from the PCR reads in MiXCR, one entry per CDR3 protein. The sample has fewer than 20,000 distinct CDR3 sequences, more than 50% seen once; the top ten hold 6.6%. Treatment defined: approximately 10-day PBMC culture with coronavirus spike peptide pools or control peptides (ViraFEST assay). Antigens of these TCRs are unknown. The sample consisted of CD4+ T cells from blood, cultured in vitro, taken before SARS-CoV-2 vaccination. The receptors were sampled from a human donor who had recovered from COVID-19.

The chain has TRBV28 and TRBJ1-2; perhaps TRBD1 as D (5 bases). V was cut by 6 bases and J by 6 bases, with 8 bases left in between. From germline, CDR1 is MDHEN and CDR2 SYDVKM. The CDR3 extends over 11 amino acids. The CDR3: CASSPGHGYTF. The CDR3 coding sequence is TGTGCCAGCAGCCCAGGGCATGGCTACACCTTC.

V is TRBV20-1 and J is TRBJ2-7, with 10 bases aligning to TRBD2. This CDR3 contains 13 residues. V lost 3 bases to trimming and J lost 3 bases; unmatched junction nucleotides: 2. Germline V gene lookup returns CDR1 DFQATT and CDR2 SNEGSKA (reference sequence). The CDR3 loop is CSARGTSDYEQYF. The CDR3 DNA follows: TGCAGTGCTAGGGGGACTAGCGACTACGAGCAGTACTTC.

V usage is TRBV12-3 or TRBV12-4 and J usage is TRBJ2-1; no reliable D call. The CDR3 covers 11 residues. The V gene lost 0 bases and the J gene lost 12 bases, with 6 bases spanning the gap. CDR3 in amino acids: CASSLADVQFF. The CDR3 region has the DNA TGTGCCAGCAGTTTAGCGGACGTGCAGTTCTTC.

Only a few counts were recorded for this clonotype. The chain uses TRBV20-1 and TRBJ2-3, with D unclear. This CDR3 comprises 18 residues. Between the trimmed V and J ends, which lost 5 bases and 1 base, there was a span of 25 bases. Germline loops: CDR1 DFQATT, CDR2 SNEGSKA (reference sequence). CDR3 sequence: CSAVPPRGTLGRTDTQYF. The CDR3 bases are TGCAGTGCTGTCCCCCCGCGCGGTACTTTAGGGCGCACAGATACGCAGTATTTT.

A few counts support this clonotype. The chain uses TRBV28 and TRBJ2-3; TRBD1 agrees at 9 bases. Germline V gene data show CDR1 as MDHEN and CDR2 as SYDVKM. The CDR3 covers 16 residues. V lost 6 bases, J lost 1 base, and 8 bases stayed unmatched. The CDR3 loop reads CASRGARDRGTDTQYF. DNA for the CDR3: TGTGCCAGCAGGGGAGCCCGGGACAGGGGCACAGATACGCAGTATTTT.

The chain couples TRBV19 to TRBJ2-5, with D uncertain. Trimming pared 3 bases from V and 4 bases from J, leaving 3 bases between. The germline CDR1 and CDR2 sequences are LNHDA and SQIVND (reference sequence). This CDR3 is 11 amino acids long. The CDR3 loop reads CASSMGETQYF. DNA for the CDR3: TGTGCCAGTAGTATGGGAGAGACCCAGTACTTC.

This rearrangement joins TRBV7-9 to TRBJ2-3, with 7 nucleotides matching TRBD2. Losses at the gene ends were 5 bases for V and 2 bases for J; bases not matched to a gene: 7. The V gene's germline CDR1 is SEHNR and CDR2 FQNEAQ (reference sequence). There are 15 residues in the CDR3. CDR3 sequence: CASSGLRENTDTQYF. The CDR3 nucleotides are TGTGCCAGCAGCGGACTGCGGGAGAACACAGATACGCAGTATTTT.

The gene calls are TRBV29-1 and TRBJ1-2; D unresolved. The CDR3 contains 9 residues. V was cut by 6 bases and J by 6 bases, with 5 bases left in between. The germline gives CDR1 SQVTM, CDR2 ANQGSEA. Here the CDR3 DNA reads TGCAGCGTCGTGGATGGCTACACCTTC. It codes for CSVVDGYTF.

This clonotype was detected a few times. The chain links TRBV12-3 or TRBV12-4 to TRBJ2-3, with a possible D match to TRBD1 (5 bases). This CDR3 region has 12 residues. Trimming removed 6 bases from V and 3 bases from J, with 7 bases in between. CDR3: CASSRTTDTQYF. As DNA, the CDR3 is TGTGCCAGCAGCAGGACAACAGATACGCAGTATTTT.